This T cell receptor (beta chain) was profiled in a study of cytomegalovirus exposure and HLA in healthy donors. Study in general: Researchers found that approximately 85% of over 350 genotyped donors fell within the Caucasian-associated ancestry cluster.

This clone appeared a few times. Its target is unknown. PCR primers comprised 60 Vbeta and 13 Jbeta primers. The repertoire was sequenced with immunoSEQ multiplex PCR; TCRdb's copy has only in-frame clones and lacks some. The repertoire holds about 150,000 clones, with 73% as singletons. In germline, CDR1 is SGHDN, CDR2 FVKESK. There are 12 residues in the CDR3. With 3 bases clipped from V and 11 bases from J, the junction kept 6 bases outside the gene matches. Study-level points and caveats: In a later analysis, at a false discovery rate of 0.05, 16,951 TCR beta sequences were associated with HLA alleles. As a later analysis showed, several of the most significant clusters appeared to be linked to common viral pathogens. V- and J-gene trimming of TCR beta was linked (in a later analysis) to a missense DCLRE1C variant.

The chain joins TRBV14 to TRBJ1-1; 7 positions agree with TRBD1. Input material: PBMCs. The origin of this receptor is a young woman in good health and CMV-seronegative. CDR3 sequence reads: CASSQVTGTAFF. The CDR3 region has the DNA TGTGCCAGCAGCCAGGTGACAGGGACGGCTTTCTTT.